This T cell receptor beta chain was observed in a study of cytomegalovirus exposure and HLA in healthy donors. At the level of the study: When 300 to 400 donors were genotyped, approximately 80% of them were found to fall in the Caucasian-associated ancestry cluster.

Points on this clone: Its target is not known.

General study points: At a 0.05 false discovery rate, a later analysis found over 15,000 TCR beta sequences to be associated with HLA alleles.

While unrecorded immune exposures were likely, the donors were nominally healthy when sampled. Primers for the PCR totalled 60 Vbeta and 13 Jbeta. The protocol was immunoSEQ multiplex PCR, while the TCRdb copy is restricted to in-frame clones and leaves out a portion. The data contain 100,000 or so clones, roughly 80% of them seen just once; the ten biggest clones take up approximately 2.5%. This CDR3 spans 15 amino acids. Looked up from germline, CDR1 is SGHVS and CDR2 is FQNEAQ. J gave up 1 base and V 11 bases, and 9 bases lay outside the gene matches. The sequenced material came from PBMCs. The TCR originated in a female donor in good health and CMV-seronegative. This chain uses TRBV7-8 with TRBJ2-7, with TRBD2 matching 12 bases. The DNA of the CDR3 is TGTGCCTCCGCTAGCGGGGGGGCCACATCCTACGAGCAGTACTTC. Encoded protein: CASASGGATSYEQYF.